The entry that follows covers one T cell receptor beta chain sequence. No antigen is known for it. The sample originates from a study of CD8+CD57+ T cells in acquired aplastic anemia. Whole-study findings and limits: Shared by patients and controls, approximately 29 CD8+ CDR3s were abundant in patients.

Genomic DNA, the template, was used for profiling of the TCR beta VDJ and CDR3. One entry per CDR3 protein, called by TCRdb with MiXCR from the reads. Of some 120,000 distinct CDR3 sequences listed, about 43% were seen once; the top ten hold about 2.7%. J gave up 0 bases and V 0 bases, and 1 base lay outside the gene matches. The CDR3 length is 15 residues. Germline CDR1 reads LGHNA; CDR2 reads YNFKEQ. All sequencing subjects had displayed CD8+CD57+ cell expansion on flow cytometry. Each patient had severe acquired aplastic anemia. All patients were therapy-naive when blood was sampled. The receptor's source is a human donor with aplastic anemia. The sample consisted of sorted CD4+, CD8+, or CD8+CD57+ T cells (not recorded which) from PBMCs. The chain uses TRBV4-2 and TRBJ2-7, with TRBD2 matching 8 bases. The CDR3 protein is CASSQDRGGSYEQYF. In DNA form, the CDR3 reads TGTGCCAGCAGCCAAGACCGGGGGGGCTCCTACGAGCAGTACTTC.